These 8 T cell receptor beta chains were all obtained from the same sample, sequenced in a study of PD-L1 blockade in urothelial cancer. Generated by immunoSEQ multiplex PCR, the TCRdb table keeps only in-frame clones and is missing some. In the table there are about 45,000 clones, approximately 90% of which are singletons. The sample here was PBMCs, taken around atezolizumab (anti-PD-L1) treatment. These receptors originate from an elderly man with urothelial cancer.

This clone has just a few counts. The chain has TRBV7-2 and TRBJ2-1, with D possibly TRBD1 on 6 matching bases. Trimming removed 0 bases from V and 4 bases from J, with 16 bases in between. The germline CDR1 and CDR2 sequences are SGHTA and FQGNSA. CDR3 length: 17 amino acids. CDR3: CASSLAETGRGYNEQFF. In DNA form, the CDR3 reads TGTGCCAGCAGCTTAGCAGAAACAGGGCGCGGGTACAATGAGCAGTTCTTC.

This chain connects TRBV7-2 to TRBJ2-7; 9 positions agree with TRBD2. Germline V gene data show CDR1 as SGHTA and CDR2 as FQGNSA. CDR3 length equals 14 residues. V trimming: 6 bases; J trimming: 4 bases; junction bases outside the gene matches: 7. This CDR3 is CASRPLAGPYEQYF. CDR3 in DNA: TGTGCCAGCAGACCTCTAGCGGGGCCGTACGAGCAGTACTTC.

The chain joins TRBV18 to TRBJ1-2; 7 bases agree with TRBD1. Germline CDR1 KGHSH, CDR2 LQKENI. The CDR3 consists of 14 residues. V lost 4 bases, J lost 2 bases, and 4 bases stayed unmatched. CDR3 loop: CASSRGQANYGYTF. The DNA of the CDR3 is TGTGCCAGCTCACGCGGACAGGCAAACTATGGCTACACCTTC.

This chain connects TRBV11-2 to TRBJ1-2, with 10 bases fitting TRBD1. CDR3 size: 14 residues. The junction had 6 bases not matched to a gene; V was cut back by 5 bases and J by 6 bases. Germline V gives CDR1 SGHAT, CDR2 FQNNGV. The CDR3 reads CASSPDRGPNGYTF. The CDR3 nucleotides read TGTGCCAGCAGCCCCGACAGGGGGCCCAATGGCTACACCTTC.

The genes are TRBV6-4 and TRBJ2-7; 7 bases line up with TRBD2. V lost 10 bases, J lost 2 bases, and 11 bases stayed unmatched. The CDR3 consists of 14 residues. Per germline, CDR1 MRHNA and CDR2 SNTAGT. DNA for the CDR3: TGTGCCAAACCCCGGGAGGCAAGCCCCTACGAGCAGTACTTC. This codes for CAKPREASPYEQYF.

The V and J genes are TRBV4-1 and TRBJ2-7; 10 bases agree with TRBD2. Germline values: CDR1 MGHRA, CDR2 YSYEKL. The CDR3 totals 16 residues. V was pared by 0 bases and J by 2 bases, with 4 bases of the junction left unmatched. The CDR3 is CASSQDRSGRAYEQYF. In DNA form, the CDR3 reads TGCGCCAGCAGCCAAGATCGGAGCGGGAGGGCCTACGAGCAGTACTTC.

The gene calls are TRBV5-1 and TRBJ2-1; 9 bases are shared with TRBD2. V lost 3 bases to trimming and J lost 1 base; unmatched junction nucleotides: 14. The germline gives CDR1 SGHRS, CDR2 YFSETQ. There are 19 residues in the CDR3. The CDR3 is CASSSFLAGDSRSYNEQFF. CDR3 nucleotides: TGCGCCAGCAGCTCCTTCTTAGCGGGAGATAGCCGATCCTACAATGAGCAGTTCTTC. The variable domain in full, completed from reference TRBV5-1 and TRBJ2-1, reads KAGVTQTPRYLIKTRGQQVTLSCSPISGHRSVSWYQQTPGQGLQFLFEYFSETQRNKGNFPGRFSGRQFSNSRSEMNVSTLELGDSALYLCASSSFLAGDSRSYNEQFFGPGTRLTVL.

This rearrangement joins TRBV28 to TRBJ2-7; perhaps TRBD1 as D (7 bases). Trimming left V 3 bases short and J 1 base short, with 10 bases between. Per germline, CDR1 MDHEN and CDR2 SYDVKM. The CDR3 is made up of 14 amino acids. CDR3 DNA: TGTGCCAGCAGTTTCTCAGGGGGGTCCTACGAGCAGTACTTC. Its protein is CASSFSGGSYEQYF.